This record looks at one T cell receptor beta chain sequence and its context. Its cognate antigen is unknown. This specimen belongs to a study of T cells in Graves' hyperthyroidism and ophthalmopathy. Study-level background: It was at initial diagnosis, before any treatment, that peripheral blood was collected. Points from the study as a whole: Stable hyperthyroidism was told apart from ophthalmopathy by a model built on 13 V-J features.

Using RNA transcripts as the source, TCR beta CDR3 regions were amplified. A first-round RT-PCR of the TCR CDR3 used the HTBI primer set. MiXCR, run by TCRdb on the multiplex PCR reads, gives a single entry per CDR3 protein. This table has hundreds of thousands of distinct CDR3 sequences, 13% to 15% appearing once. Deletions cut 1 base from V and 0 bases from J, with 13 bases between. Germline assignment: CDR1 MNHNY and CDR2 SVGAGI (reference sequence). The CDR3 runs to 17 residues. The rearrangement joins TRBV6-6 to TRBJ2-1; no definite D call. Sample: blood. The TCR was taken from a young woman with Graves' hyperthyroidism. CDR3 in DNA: TGTGCCAGCAGTTACTGGAACGGCGGTAGCTCCTACAATGAGCAGTTCTTC. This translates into CASSYWNGGSSYNEQFF.